This T cell receptor (beta chain) originates from a study of a mutant IDH1 vaccine in newly diagnosed glioma. Study background: Before enrollment, the patients had been treated with radiotherapy alone, temozolomide alone, or both together. Most of them had received both.

Described time point: baseline, week 1 (first vaccination visit). As to treatment: pre-vaccination baseline after standard-of-care therapy. The CDR3 consists of 17 residues. From germline, CDR1 is SGDLS and CDR2 YYNGEE. V lost 1 base and J 1 base, leaving 14 bases between the germline ends. Libraries were prepared by immunoSEQ multiplex PCR; TCRdb keeps only in-frame clonotypes and omits some of them. The data show tens of thousands of clones, over 60% seen once. The sequences come from PBMCs, collected from a glioma patient treated with radiotherapy, temozolomide or both. This clonotype was sampled from a woman between 40 and 55 years old with glioma. The J gene is TRBJ2-2, the V gene TRBV9, with D unclear. As DNA, the CDR3 is TGTGCCAGCAGCGTAAGCAGCGAAATCCAGAACACCGGGGAGCTGTTTTTT. This codes for CASSVSSEIQNTGELFF.